These T cell receptor beta chains were read from a single sample in a study of T-cell memory formation after mild COVID-19. TCRdb analysed the 5' RACE reads with MiXCR anew, one entry per CDR3 protein. The sample has roughly 190,000 distinct CDR3 sequences; about 16% are singletons. Sequenced material: PBMCs or a T cell subset sorted from them (not recorded which). The receptor source for this set is an adult woman who had mild COVID-19 (a few samples of this study predate the infection). Cell type and time point are not known. Both conserved end residues are part of each CDR3. Each record gives: J gene, D gene, V gene, clone size, CDR3 DNA, CDR3 protein. The D gene is left open where the match is weak. The listing skips clone size in some rows; elsewhere it reads once, few, many or a size class.

TRBJ2-7 NA TRBV5-1 few TGCGCCAGCAGCGGAGGGGTCAGGGTCTCCTACGAGCAGTACTTC CASSGGVRVSYEQYF
TRBJ2-7 TRBD1 TRBV6-2/TRBV6-3 few TGTGCCAGCAGTCCGGACAGGGCGGGACCCTACGAGCAGTACTTC CASSPDRAGPYEQYF
TRBJ2-1 TRBD2 TRBV5-1 few TGCGCCAGCAGCTTTCTAGCGGGGACTACTATCGGCAATGAGCAGTTCTTC CASSFLAGTTIGNEQFF
TRBJ2-3 NA TRBV4-1 NA TGCGCCAGCAGCCAACTAAACCCCCCAGATACGCAGTATTTT CASSQLNPPDTQYF
TRBJ1-1 TRBD1 TRBV7-2 few TGTGCCAGCAGCTTGGGTAGGGGAGACAGGGGTCCTGAAGCTTTCTTT CASSLGRGDRGPEAFF
TRBJ2-7 TRBD2 TRBV10-3 NA TGTGCCATCAGTGAGGGACTAGCGGGTTACGAGCAGTACTTC CAISEGLAGYEQYF
TRBJ1-5 NA TRBV18 NA TGTGCCAGCTCACCAGGGCCGACAGCCTCGGGCAATCAGCCCCAGCATTTT CASSPGPTASGNQPQHF
TRBJ1-3 TRBD1 TRBV12-3/TRBV12-4 few TGTGCCAGCAGCATACCGGGACAGGGTTCCGGAAACACCATATATTTT CASSIPGQGSGNTIYF
TRBJ2-1 NA TRBV4-2 NA TGTGCCAGCAGCCGCGACGGCCCCGGGGGCAATGAGCAGTTCTTC CASSRDGPGGNEQFF
TRBJ1-4 NA TRBV4-1 NA TGCGCCAGCAGCCAAGGGTTCGGGACAACTAATGAAAAACTGTTTTTT CASSQGFGTTNEKLFF
TRBJ2-7 TRBD1 TRBV20-1 few TGCAGCGGGACAGGACTCGGATACGAGCAGTACTTC CSGTGLGYEQYF
TRBJ2-7 NA TRBV12-3/TRBV12-4 few TGTGCCAGCAGCGAAAGGTTCTCCTACGAGCAGTACTTC CASSERFSYEQYF
TRBJ2-7 TRBD2 TRBV6-5 NA TGTGCCAGCAGGCGCTCCCTTCAGGGAGGGTCCTACGAGCAGTACTTC CASRRSLQGGSYEQYF
TRBJ2-3 TRBD2 TRBV11-2 few TGTGCCAGCAGCCCAGGGACTAGCGGGTCAGCTAGCACAGATACGCAGTATTTT CASSPGTSGSASTDTQYF
TRBJ2-5 NA TRBV5-1 NA TGCGCCAGCAGCCACCAGGGTGTCCAAGAGACCCAGTACTTC CASSHQGVQETQYF
TRBJ2-2 NA TRBV9 NA TGTGCCAGCAGCGTAGGGGGGGTGATCGGGGAGCTGTTTTTT CASSVGGVIGELFF
TRBJ1-1 NA TRBV4-1 NA TGCGCCAGCAGCCAAGGGGGACGGACCACTGAAGCTTTCTTT CASSQGGRTTEAFF
TRBJ1-1 TRBD1 TRBV2 NA TGTGCCAGCAGCGGACAGGGGGGAGACACTGAAGCTTTCTTT CASSGQGGDTEAFF
TRBJ1-1 NA TRBV7-6 NA TGTGCCAGCAGCTCGGAGCAGGGAGTAGGAACTGAAGCTTTCTTT CASSSEQGVGTEAFF
TRBJ1-6 TRBD1 TRBV9 many TGTGCCAGCAGCCCTCGGACAGGGGCGTATAATTCACCCCTCCACTTT CASSPRTGAYNSPLHF
TRBJ1-6 NA TRBV15 NA TGTGCCACCAGCAGTCCCAGGGCTGGCTATAATTCACCCCTCCACTTT CATSSPRAGYNSPLHF
TRBJ2-7 NA TRBV6-5 many TGTGCCAGCAGGACACCAGGGAGCTACGAGCAGTACTTC CASRTPGSYEQYF
TRBJ2-7 NA TRBV5-5 NA TGTGCCAGCAGCTGGGCCCCGGGGGACTCCTACGAGCAGTACTTC CASSWAPGDSYEQYF
TRBJ1-2 NA TRBV7-9 NA TGTGCCAGCAGCTCCGACAGATTCGGCTATGGCTACACCTTC CASSSDRFGYGYTF
TRBJ2-7 NA TRBV5-4 few TGTGCCAGCAGCACAAATACCTACGAGCAGTACTTC CASSTNTYEQYF
TRBJ2-1 TRBD2 TRBV7-2 many TGTGCCAGCAGCGGGGGACTAGCGGCCTCAAATGAGCAGTTCTTC CASSGGLAASNEQFF
TRBJ2-1 TRBD2 TRBV7-2 once TGTGCCAGCAGCTTCTCGGGGACTAGCGGGAACAATGAGCAGTTCTTC CASSFSGTSGNNEQFF
TRBJ2-3 TRBD1 TRBV18 many TGTGCCAGCTCCTGGACAGGGTCCCCCACAGATACGCAGTATTTT CASSWTGSPTDTQYF
TRBJ2-1 TRBD2 TRBV11-3 few TGTGCCAGCAGCTTAGCCTACATAGCGGGCTACAATGAGCAGTTCTTC CASSLAYIAGYNEQFF
TRBJ1-1 NA TRBV24-1 NA TGTGCCACCAGTGATTTGGTGGGGGGGCGCACTGAAGCTTTCTTT CATSDLVGGRTEAFF
TRBJ2-2 NA TRBV5-5 NA TGTGCCAGCAGCTCTGGGCCCAGGGACTCCGGGGAGCTGTTTTTT CASSSGPRDSGELFF
TRBJ2-1 TRBD2 TRBV6-1 NA TGTGCCAGCAGGGCAATAGCGGGAGTAACGAGTGAGCAGTTCTTC CASRAIAGVTSEQFF